This T cell receptor (beta chain) was retrieved from a study of CD8+CD57+ T cells in acquired aplastic anemia (dated by TCRdb to the late 2010s). General notes on the study: On average, sorted CD4+ and CD8+ cells yielded around 3.1 ug of extracted DNA, with a range of roughly 0.19 to 27.4 ug. Healthy donor samples averaged roughly 9.8 million reads for CD4+ and 11 million to 12 million for CD8+ cells. Overall results and qualifications from the work: Although 25 to 30 CD8+ CDR3 sequences were shared by patients and controls, these sequences appeared highly expressed in patients and within the immunodominant clones of patients. No significant difference in CD8+ Simpson's diversity was found between patients and healthy controls (P=0.060).

This clonotype was picked up one time. There is no known antigen for this receptor. It has no much larger one-base neighbor in the sample; base qualities were not kept. One read provides weak support. CDR1 and CDR2, per the germline V gene, are SGHVS and FQNEAQ. The CDR3 starts with the cysteine, ends with the phenylalanine, and has 16 residues. Only the CDR3 DNA is retained, 48 bases long and in frame from the first base. Ends trimmed: V by 5 bases, J by 4 bases; bases unmatched to a gene: 12. TCR beta VDJ combination and CDR3 sequence profiling used genomic DNA as the template. TCR repertoire sequencing was run on an Illumina HiSeq 2000. On the study's bioinformatics: Repertoires were assessed using TRBV/TRBJ rearrangement plots, CDR3 size and DJ length profiles, and Simpson's diversity index. The most abundant DNA sequence in the deep sequencing data was defined as the immunodominant clone. CDR3 amino acid sequences were screened for sharing across subjects and were compared with published repertoires and the VDJdb database. TCRdb reprocessed the public reads (quality trimming at Q25 with fastp, clone calling with MiXCR) and kept in-frame beta chains. Each entry merges the rows of one CDR3 protein and shows their most common DNA and genes. The V and J calls here are based on TCRdb, not the publication. The sample table lists over 150,000 distinct CDR3 sequences, roughly 45% of them with a count of one. Together, the top ten hold approximately 1% of the sample.

TCR repertoires of sorted CD4+ and CD8+ blood T cells from severe aplastic anemia patients and healthy subjects were deep-sequenced in the study. Ficoll-Paque density gradient centrifugation was used to isolate peripheral blood mononuclear cells. CD4+ and CD8+ T cells were sorted by FACS or magnetic beads before DNA extraction. The sequenced sample consisted of sorted CD4+, CD8+, or CD8+CD57+ T cells (not recorded which) from PBMCs. The sequence joins TRBV7-8 to TRBJ2-5, and TRBD2 aligns with 8 junction nucleotides. The receptor was isolated from a human donor in good health. The CDR3 protein is CASSSGLAPLVETQYF. The DNA reads TGTGCCAGCAGCAGCGGACTAGCCCCTCTTGTAGAGACCCAGTACTTC.